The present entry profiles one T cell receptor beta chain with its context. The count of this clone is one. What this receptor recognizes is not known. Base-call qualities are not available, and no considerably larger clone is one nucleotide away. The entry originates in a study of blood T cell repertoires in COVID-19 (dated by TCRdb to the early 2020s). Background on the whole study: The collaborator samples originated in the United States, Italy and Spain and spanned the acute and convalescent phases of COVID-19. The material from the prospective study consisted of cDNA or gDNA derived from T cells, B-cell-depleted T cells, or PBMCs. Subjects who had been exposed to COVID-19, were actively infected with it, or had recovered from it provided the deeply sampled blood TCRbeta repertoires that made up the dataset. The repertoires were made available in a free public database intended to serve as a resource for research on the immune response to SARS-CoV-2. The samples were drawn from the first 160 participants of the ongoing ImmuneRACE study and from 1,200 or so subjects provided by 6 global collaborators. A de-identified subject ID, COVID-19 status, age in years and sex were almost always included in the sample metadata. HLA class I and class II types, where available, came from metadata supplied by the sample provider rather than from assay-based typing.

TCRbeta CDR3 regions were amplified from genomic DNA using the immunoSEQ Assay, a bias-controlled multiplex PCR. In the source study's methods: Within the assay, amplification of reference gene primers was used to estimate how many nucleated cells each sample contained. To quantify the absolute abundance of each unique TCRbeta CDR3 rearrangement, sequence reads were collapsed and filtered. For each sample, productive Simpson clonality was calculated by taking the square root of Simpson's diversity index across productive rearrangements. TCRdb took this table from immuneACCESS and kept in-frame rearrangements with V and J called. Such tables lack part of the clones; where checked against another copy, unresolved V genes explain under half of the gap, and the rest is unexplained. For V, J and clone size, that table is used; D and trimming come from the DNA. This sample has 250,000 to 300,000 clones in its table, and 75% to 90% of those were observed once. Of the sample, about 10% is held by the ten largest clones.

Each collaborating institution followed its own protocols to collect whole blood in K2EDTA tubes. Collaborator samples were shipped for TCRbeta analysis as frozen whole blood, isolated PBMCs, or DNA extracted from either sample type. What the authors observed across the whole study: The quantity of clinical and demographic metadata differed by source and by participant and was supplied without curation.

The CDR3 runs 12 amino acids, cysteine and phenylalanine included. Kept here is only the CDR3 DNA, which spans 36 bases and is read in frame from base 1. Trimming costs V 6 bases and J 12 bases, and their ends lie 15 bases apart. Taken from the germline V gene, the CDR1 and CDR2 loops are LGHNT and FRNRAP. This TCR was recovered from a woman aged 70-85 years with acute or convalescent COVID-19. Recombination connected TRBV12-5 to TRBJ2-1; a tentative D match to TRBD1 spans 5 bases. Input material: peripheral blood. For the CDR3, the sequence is CASGIQGAGQFF. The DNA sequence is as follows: TGTGCTAGTGGCATCCAGGGCGCCGGGCAGTTCTTC.